A selection of T cell receptor beta chains follows, all from one sample in a study of control samples from healthy donors and cancer patients. TCRdb's copy holds only in-frame clones and misses some; the assay was immunoSEQ multiplex PCR. Its listing shows about 200,000 clones. The sequenced material came from blood. Source of these receptors: a woman aged 25-40 years in good health. Each CDR3 is given with its conserved first and last residue. Each record gives: V gene, CDR3 length, D gene, CDR3 protein. D genes are given only for firm matches.

v_call: TRBV25-1
cdr3_length: 15
d_call: NA
cdr3_aa: CASSEKTSTLETQYF

v_call: TRBV3-1/TRBV3-2
cdr3_length: 14
d_call: TRBD1
cdr3_aa: CASGYRGSNQPQHF

v_call: TRBV18
cdr3_length: 17
d_call: NA
cdr3_aa: CASSPPGAVSYGNEQYF

v_call: TRBV19
cdr3_length: 15
d_call: NA
cdr3_aa: CASSSGVTVNGELFF

v_call: TRBV4-2
cdr3_length: 14
d_call: NA
cdr3_aa: CASSQDTVNYGYTF

v_call: TRBV28
cdr3_length: 15
d_call: NA
cdr3_aa: CASSFIQNSGNTIYF

v_call: TRBV7-9
cdr3_length: 13
d_call: NA
cdr3_aa: CASSQGGDQPQHF

v_call: TRBV6-2/TRBV6-3
cdr3_length: 14
d_call: NA
cdr3_aa: CASSRLVSTDTQYF

v_call: TRBV5-1
cdr3_length: 16
d_call: NA
cdr3_aa: CASSLAGGTMNTEAFF

v_call: TRBV6-5
cdr3_length: 13
d_call: TRBD1
cdr3_aa: CASREGQVYEQYF